This entry lists 13 T cell receptor beta chains sequenced from one sample in a study of shared clonotypes between healthy human individuals. Only in-frame clones appear in the TCRdb table, and some are missing; sequencing was by immunoSEQ multiplex PCR. The sample lists roughly 1,100,000 clones, about 74% occurring once. The sequenced sample was memory CD4+ T cells sorted from blood. The subset here: CD45RA-negative fraction. These TCRs come from a man between 18 and 35 years old in good health.

This clone turned up a few times. The rearrangement uses TRBV11-2 and TRBJ1-5, with D maybe TRBD1 (6 bases). The ends were cut back, 4 bases at V and 2 bases at J, with 12 bases in the middle. Germline CDR1 SGHAT, CDR2 FQNNGV. The CDR3 consists of 15 residues. The CDR3 bases are TGTGCCAGCAGCTCGAGGGCAGGGGGCAATCAGCCCCAGCATTTT. This sequence encodes CASSSRAGGNQPQHF.

The chain couples TRBV6-5 to TRBJ1-5, with 11 bases identical to TRBD1. In germline, CDR1 is MNHEY, CDR2 SVGAGI. The CDR3 sequence is 15 residues long. With V trimmed by 4 bases and J by 7 bases, 6 bases remained unmatched. The CDR3 DNA is TGTGCCAGCAGTTCCGGACAGGGGGCGAGACAGCCCCAGCATTTT. It specifies CASSSGQGARQPQHF.

The chain has TRBV25-1 and TRBJ2-5; tentative D call: TRBD1 (5 bases). Per the germline V gene, CDR1 is MGHDK and CDR2 is SYGVNS. Trimming took 2 bases from V and 4 from J, leaving 14 bases between them. The length of the CDR3 is 15 residues. The chain's CDR3 is CASSEGGPGLETQYF. The DNA for the CDR3 is TGTGCCAGCAGTGAAGGTGGCCCAGGGCTAGAGACCCAGTACTTC.

This rearrangement joins TRBV18 to TRBJ2-1, with D perhaps matching TRBD1 or TRBD2 (5 bases each). The germline V gene encodes CDR1 KGHSH and CDR2 LQKENI. CDR3 length: 16 residues. The germline V and J ends were trimmed by 2 bases and 6 bases, with 17 bases remaining between them. Written as DNA, the CDR3 is TGTGCCAGCTCACCAGGGGCGCAAGGAGGTGGCAATGAGCAGTTCTTC. It encodes CASSPGAQGGGNEQFF.

The V gene is TRBV6-6, the J gene TRBJ1-1; D is unclear. Germline CDR1 and CDR2: MNHNY and SVGAGI (reference sequence). V gave up 8 bases and J gave up 5 bases, with 15 bases separating them. The CDR3 is made up of 13 amino acids. The CDR3 sequence: CASELTRGTEAFF. In DNA form, the CDR3 reads TGTGCCAGCGAATTAACCCGGGGAACTGAAGCTTTCTTT.

This chain uses TRBV28 with TRBJ1-1; D uncertain. Trimming cost V 7 bases and J 3 bases, with 9 bases left between them. Germline V gives CDR1 MDHEN, CDR2 SYDVKM. This CDR3 contains 12 residues. CDR3 sequence (DNA): TGTGCCAGCAATGTCGGAGACACTGAAGCTTTCTTT. As protein: CASNVGDTEAFF.

The chain is built from TRBV27 and TRBJ2-1; the match to TRBD2 covers 13 bases. The junction had 5 bases not matched to a gene; V was cut back by 0 bases and J by 9 bases. Germline V gene lookup returns CDR1 MNHEY and CDR2 SMNVEV (reference sequence). The CDR3 spans 16 residues. CDR3 region: CASSLSRLAGGGEQFF. The DNA for the CDR3 is TGTGCCAGCAGTTTATCCCGACTAGCGGGGGGAGGTGAGCAGTTCTTC.

The V call is TRBV7-9, the J call TRBJ2-3, with 9 bases identical to TRBD2. The junction had 3 bases not matched to a gene; V was cut back by 1 base and J by 1 base. The CDR3 extends over 16 amino acids. The germline V gene encodes CDR1 SEHNR and CDR2 FQNEAQ (reference sequence). CDR3 sequence: CASSLVAGGGTDTQYF. CDR3 coding DNA: TGTGCCAGCAGCTTAGTCGCGGGAGGGGGCACAGATACGCAGTATTTT.

The chain employs TRBV6-1 and TRBJ1-1; D gene uncertain. V lost 2 bases, J lost 0 bases, and 7 bases lay in between. Germline CDR1 and CDR2: MNHNS and SASEGT. This CDR3 is built from 14 residues. For the CDR3, the DNA is TGTGCCAGCAGTGAACACGGAGTGAACACTGAAGCTTTCTTT. Its translation is CASSEHGVNTEAFF.

This clone was recorded only once. The chain links TRBV4-1 to TRBJ1-2; tentative D call: TRBD1 (6 bases). The ends were cut back, 4 bases at V and 7 bases at J, with 22 bases in the middle. The CDR3 is 16 residues long. Per germline, CDR1 MGHRA and CDR2 YSYEKL. The DNA of the CDR3 is TGCGCCAGCAGCCGCGGGGGGCAGGGCTTAGGTGGTGGCTACACCTTC. Translated, it gives CASSRGGQGLGGGYTF.

The rearrangement joins TRBV6-1 to TRBJ1-5; D gene ambiguous. Trimming shortened V by 2 bases and J by 1 base, and 15 bases separated the two germline ends. Germline V gene sequence: CDR1 MNHNS, CDR2 SASEGT. This CDR3 spans 17 amino acids. Here the CDR3 reads CASSERVGIISNQPQHF. Here the CDR3 DNA reads TGTGCCAGCAGTGAAAGGGTAGGAATTATAAGCAATCAGCCCCAGCATTTT.

This clone was found a few times. The J gene is TRBJ2-5, the V gene TRBV9; no clear D. The CDR3 contains 13 residues. The germline V and J ends were trimmed by 1 base and 3 bases, with 7 bases remaining between them. Looked up from germline, CDR1 is SGDLS and CDR2 is YYNGEE. Here the CDR3 DNA reads TGTGCCAGCAGCGTATCCCAGGAAGAGACCCAGTACTTC. It translates to CASSVSQEETQYF.

The V and J genes are TRBV19 and TRBJ1-5; 9 bases align to TRBD1. The germline V gene encodes CDR1 LNHDA and CDR2 SQIVND (reference sequence). Trimming removed 10 bases from V and 4 bases from J; junction bases left unmatched: 11. CDR3 size: 15 residues. The CDR3 protein is CATSRTGEKNQPQHF. DNA for the CDR3: TGTGCCACTTCTCGGACAGGGGAGAAGAATCAGCCCCAGCATTTT. The full variable domain, its missing parts supplied by reference TRBV19 and TRBJ1-5, is DGGITQSPKYLFRKEGQNVTLSCEQNLNHDAMYWYRQDPGQGLRLIYYSQIVNDFQKGDIAEGYSVSREKKESFPLTVTSAQKNPTAFYLCATSRTGEKNQPQHFGDGTRLSIL.